This T cell receptor (beta chain) emerged from a study of blood T cell repertoires in COVID-19. Study overall: Samples representing acute and convalescent COVID-19 were sourced from the United States, Italy and Spain. The analysed material was cDNA or gDNA that came from T cells, B-cell-depleted T cells, or PBMCs.

Germline CDR1 and CDR2: SGHRS and YFSETQ. V gave up 4 bases and J gave up 8 bases, with 19 bases separating them. There are 15 residues in the CDR3. Authors' methods: Amplifying reference gene primers gave estimates of nucleated cell counts. Clones were sequenced by immunoSEQ multiplex PCR, and TCRdb holds only the in-frame ones, with some missing. The V and J calls and the clone size are those of that table, but D and trimming were determined from the DNA. The sample includes 60,000 to 70,000 clones, around 82% seen only once; the top ten take approximately 8.8%. The chain links TRBV5-1 to TRBJ2-1, with D perhaps matching TRBD2 (6 bases). The sequence derives from a man aged 50 or older with active COVID-19. The sequencing input was peripheral blood. The CDR3, as DNA: TGCGCCAGCAGCCTACTAGCCTCTAGCGTTGATGAGCAGTTCTTC. This translates into CASSLLASSVDEQFF.